The T cell receptor (beta chain) under discussion was sequenced for a study of T-cell reconstitution after alpha-beta-depleted transplantation in children. The TCRbeta library was prepared with unique molecular identifiers. TCRdb re-analysed the PCR reads in MiXCR, keeping a single row per CDR3 protein. The sample consists of about 610,000 distinct CDR3 sequences, about 10% of them appearing once. CDR3 length: 19 amino acids. CDR1 and CDR2 (germline): ENHRY, SYGVKD. The trim removed 2 bases at V and 3 bases at J, leaving 15 bases unmatched. This clonotype was observed a few times. The sequence came from a human donor who donated a stem cell graft to a child with acute myeloid leukemia. This chain links TRBV10-3 with TRBJ2-7, with 11 bases fitting TRBD2. The specimen was PBMCs from the stem cell graft donor, collected from the stem cell graft. The CDR3 is CAISEQTGTSGRGGYEQYF. The CDR3 coding sequence is TGTGCCATCAGTGAGCAAACGGGAACTAGCGGGAGAGGCGGCTACGAGCAGTACTTC.